The source of this T cell receptor (beta chain) is a study of blood T cells in healthy people across ages. Study in general: Template switching recovered approximately one barcoded beta molecule for every two T cells. Study results and caveats: In older individuals, TCR beta diversity per million T cells was lower, falling roughly linearly with age. A strong correlation was found between TCR beta diversity and the percentage of naive T cells. Both higher diversity and more naive CD4+ cells marked long-lived donors when set against aged donors.

The CDR3 consists of 15 residues. With 4 bases removed from V and 2 bases from J, the gap between germline ends came to 13 bases. Germline V CDR1 and CDR2: LNHDA, SQIVND (reference sequence). This clonotype was counted a few times. Its specificity is unknown. Combining a sample-barcoded 5' primer with a J-beta primer mix, a second PCR ran for 7 to 11 cycles. MiXCR, run by TCRdb on the 5' RACE reads, gives a single entry per CDR3 protein. The table has around 650,000 distinct CDR3 sequences, 32% seen once. This chain links TRBV19 with TRBJ2-3; the D is unclear. The TCR was taken from a woman over 75 in good health. The sample comprised blood. CDR3 sequence reads: CASSKGRSYTDTQYF. CDR3 coding DNA: TGTGCCAGTAGTAAGGGCAGATCTTACACAGATACGCAGTATTTT.